This passage covers 8 T cell receptor beta chains from one sample sequenced in a study of blood T cell repertoires in COVID-19. TCRdb keeps only in-frame clones here, not all; method: immunoSEQ multiplex PCR. The repertoire has 290,000 or so clones, roughly 90% of them found once; the top ten carry about 2.5%. Sequencing used peripheral blood. The origin of the receptors is a man aged 18-30 years with active or convalescent COVID-19.

The chain has TRBV19 and TRBJ1-1; D perhaps matches TRBD1 (5 bases). The CDR3 has 12 residues. CDR1 is LNHDA, CDR2 SQIVND, per germline (reference sequence). V was pared by 2 bases and J by 7 bases, with 8 bases between. CDR3 sequence: CASSINRYEAFF. CDR3 sequence (DNA): TGTGCCAGTAGTATAAACAGGTATGAAGCTTTCTTT.

The chain carries TRBV18 and TRBJ1-1, with TRBD1 as a possible D gene (5 bases). CDR1 and CDR2 (germline): KGHSH, LQKENI. Trimming took off 6 bases at V and 4 bases at J, with 12 bases between the two ends. The CDR3 consists of 13 residues. The CDR3 reads CASSPGRGTEAFF. The CDR3 region has the DNA TGTGCCAGCTCCCCTGGTAGGGGCACTGAAGCTTTCTTT.

The chain combines TRBV12-5 with TRBJ2-3, with D possibly TRBD2 on 5 matching bases. The CDR3 consists of 14 residues. Germline CDR1 reads LGHNT; CDR2 reads FRNRAP. V was cut by 2 bases and J by 6 bases, with 12 bases left in between. The CDR3 loop is CASGLLGIGDTQYF. The CDR3, as DNA: TGTGCTAGTGGTTTGCTCGGGATCGGGGATACGCAGTATTTT.

The genes are TRBV7-2 and TRBJ1-2; 7 bases map to TRBD1. The germline CDR1 and CDR2 sequences are SGHTA and FQGNSA. J was trimmed by 8 bases and V by 4 bases; bases with no gene match: 7. The CDR3 runs 13 residues. CDR3 region: CASSSDRVWGYTF. CDR3 sequence (DNA): TGTGCCAGCAGCTCAGACAGGGTATGGGGCTACACCTTC.

This chain connects TRBV28 to TRBJ1-5, with D unclear. The CDR3 runs to 12 residues. Germline V gene lookup returns CDR1 MDHEN and CDR2 SYDVKM. Trimming stripped 2 bases from V and 5 bases from J, with 4 bases between. CDR3 in DNA: TGTGCCAGCAGTTTAGAGTATCAGCCCCAGCATTTT. Amino acid sequence: CASSLEYQPQHF.

The rearrangement links TRBV7-9 to TRBJ1-1; no clear D. The V and J ends lost 4 bases and 2 bases respectively, with 5 bases between them. Germline V gives CDR1 SEHNR, CDR2 FQNEAQ (reference sequence). CDR3 length equals 12 residues. The CDR3 region is CASSYINTEAFF. The CDR3 coding sequence is TGTGCCAGCAGCTACATTAACACTGAAGCTTTCTTT.

The chain is built from TRBV6-2 or TRBV6-3 and TRBJ2-7, with 8 bases lining up with TRBD2. With 0 bases clipped from V and 4 bases from J, the junction kept 8 bases outside the gene matches. The CDR3 length is 16 residues. Germline CDR1 and CDR2: MNHEY and SVGEGT. The CDR3 protein is CASSYSVAGGLYEQYF. In nucleotides, the CDR3 is TGTGCCAGCAGTTACTCGGTGGCGGGAGGTCTGTACGAGCAGTACTTC.

The genes are TRBV20-1 and TRBJ1-5; the D is unclear. In germline, CDR1 is DFQATT, CDR2 SNEGSKA (reference sequence). The ends were cut back, 4 bases at V and 9 bases at J, with 7 bases in the middle. The CDR3 has 10 amino acids. In DNA form, the CDR3 reads TGCAGTGCTAATGAGGCGCCCCAGCATTTT. This sequence encodes CSANEAPQHF.